These 4 T cell receptor beta chains originate from one sample sequenced in a study of cytomegalovirus exposure and HLA in healthy donors. With 60 Vbeta and 13 Jbeta primers, the PCR was carried out. Assay used: immunoSEQ multiplex PCR; TCRdb lists only in-frame clones, some missing. The sample has roughly 77,000 clones; 72% are singletons. The sample was PBMCs. The receptors were sampled from a woman in her 40s in good health and CMV-seropositive.

The CDR3 sequence is CASSTRDSADTQYF. The CDR3 DNA is TGCGCCAGCAGTACACGGGACAGCGCAGATACGCAGTATTTT. The chain recombines TRBV5-1 with TRBJ2-3, with 7 nucleotides matching TRBD1. The junction had 7 bases not matched to a gene; V was cut back by 5 bases and J by 4 bases. Germline values: CDR1 SGHRS, CDR2 YFSETQ. The CDR3 is 14 amino acids.

The sample holds a few counts of this clone. This chain joins TRBV7-9 and TRBJ2-1; 10 bases fit TRBD2. The CDR3 is made up of 16 amino acids. Germline loops: CDR1 SEHNR, CDR2 FQNEAQ (reference sequence). V was pared by 0 bases and J by 6 bases, with 5 bases of the junction left unmatched. This chain's CDR3 is CASSLALAGEVNEQFF. DNA for the CDR3: TGTGCCAGCAGCTTAGCCCTAGCGGGGGAGGTCAATGAGCAGTTCTTC.

This chain connects TRBV5-3 to TRBJ2-1; 13 bases align to TRBD2. TRBV5-3 is annotated as an ORF whose role is uncertain. Trimming at V came to 2 bases and at J to 1 base, leaving 9 bases not matched to a gene. The CDR3 consists of 19 residues. The CDR3 region has the DNA TGTGCCAGAAGCTTATGGACTAGCGGGGGACCAACATCCTACAATGAGCAGTTCTTC. Translating gives CARSLWTSGGPTSYNEQFF.

The V gene is TRBV5-4, the J gene TRBJ2-5; 7 nucleotides match TRBD2. Germline CDR1 and CDR2: SGHNT and YYREEE (reference sequence). Trimming at V came to 4 bases and at J to 2 bases, leaving 11 bases not matched to a gene. The CDR3 is made up of 16 amino acids. The CDR3 nucleotides read TGTGCCAGCAGCCAGGAAGCTCTAGCGGTTCAAGAGACCCAGTACTTC. This sequence encodes CASSQEALAVQETQYF.